The clone carrying this T cell receptor beta chain was picked up a small number of times. As yet, its antigen is unknown. This sample stems from a study of T-cell memory formation after mild COVID-19. Study as a whole: For the most part, TCR clusters were specific to one donor. Notes on the study in general: Clones shrinking from day 15 to 85 showed even CD4/CD8 mixes; later expanders tilted CD4+.

After removal of 6 bases from V and 10 bases from J, the junction contained 8 bases not matched to a gene. The CDR3 sequence is 13 residues long. TCRdb reprocessed the 5' RACE reads via MiXCR and lists one record per CDR3 protein. The table includes around 250,000 distinct CDR3 sequences, 8% to 9.5% detected once. Material: PBMCs or a T cell subset sorted from them (not recorded which). This sequence originates from a man aged 18 to 29 who had mild COVID-19 (a few samples of this study predate the infection). Cell type and time point are not known. The genes are TRBV12-3 or TRBV12-4 and TRBJ2-1, with TRBD1 identical over 8 bases. The chain's CDR3 is CASSPLDRGEQFF. The CDR3 bases are TGTGCCAGCAGCCCCCTTGACAGGGGCGAGCAGTTCTTC.